This T cell receptor (beta chain) was found in a study of Ad26.COV2.S vaccination and SARS-CoV-2 variants. The treatment denotes: about 20 received Ad26.COV2.S at low or high dose, single or two shots; 5 received placebo; per-sample allocation not given. The investigators took samples on day 63 after the first vaccine or placebo injection. The individual, an adult aged 18-55 years, was a donor in Boston. This vaccine is an Ad26 vector that expresses the Wuhan-strain SARS-CoV-2 spike. The table came from immunoSEQ multiplex PCR; TCRdb's copy has only in-frame clones and leaves some out. Among hundreds of thousands of clones, about 88% were seen once, and the ten largest hold just over 2.5%. V lost 4 bases, J lost 3 bases, and 3 bases stayed unmatched. Germline V gene lookup returns CDR1 SGHRS and CDR2 YFSETQ. The CDR3 sequence is 14 residues long. Study conclusions and caveats: The analyses of TCR breadth and depth may have understated the size of total T cell responses.

A remark on this clone: What it binds is unknown.

The sequence was collected from a person between 18 and 59 years old who received the Ad26.COV2.S COVID-19 vaccine or a placebo. The chain joins TRBV5-1 to TRBJ2-5, with TRBD1 matching over 10 bases. The sample here was peripheral blood, taken in a trial of Ad26.COV2.S vaccine versus placebo. The CDR3 is CASSTGTGEETQYF. CDR3 sequence (DNA): TGCGCCAGCAGCACCGGGACAGGGGAAGAGACCCAGTACTTC.